The 30 T cell receptor beta chains in this list originate from one sample, sequenced in a study of molecular identifiers for immune sequencing clone quantification. MiXCR, run by TCRdb on the PCR reads, gives a single entry per CDR3 protein. The repertoire holds tens of thousands of distinct CDR3 sequences, 20% to 30% seen once, with 0.78% in the top ten. The sequenced sample was naive CD8+ T cells from blood, with Jurkat cell RNA spiked in. As for subset: FACS-sorted CD8+CD4-CCR7+CD45RA+ naive T cells. The receptors were sampled from a human donor in good health. Some libraries in this study had Jurkat cell RNA spiked in.

In regard to this clonotype: Just one base apart from a much larger clone, this may be a read error. J is TRBJ2-2 and V is TRBV24-1, with D perhaps TRBD1 (6 bases). The ends were cut back, 7 bases at V and 4 bases at J, with 12 bases in the middle. The germline V gene has CDR1 KGHDR and CDR2 SFDVKD. This CDR3 region has 14 residues. DNA of the CDR3: TGTGCCACCAGGACAGGAGAGAGCACCGGGGAGCTGTTTTTT. Translated: CATRTGESTGELFF.

Turning to this clonotype: Here the CDR3 omits its conserved ending phenylalanine or tryptophan, so a read error is the likely source. The rearrangement joins TRBV6-6 to TRBJ2-2; D remains ambiguous. CDR3 length: 16 amino acids. Germline V lookup: CDR1 MNHNY, CDR2 SVGAGI (reference sequence). The V end was cut by 10 bases, the J end by 2 bases, with 20 bases between. The CDR3 loop reads CATTLLGFPNTGELFL. The CDR3 nucleotides read TGTGCCACCACTCTCTTGGGTTTCCCCAACACCGGGGAGCTGTTTCTT.

This chain connects TRBV6-5 to TRBJ2-7; 7 bases line up with TRBD2. The germline V gene encodes CDR1 MNHEY and CDR2 SVGAGI. The CDR3 covers 16 residues. Trimming cost V 0 bases and J 0 bases; bases outside gene matches: 5. CDR3 sequence: CASSYSTAGASYEQYF. The CDR3 DNA follows: TGTGCCAGCAGTTACTCGACGGCGGGAGCCTCCTACGAGCAGTACTTC.

This chain uses TRBV7-9 with TRBJ2-3; no clear D gene. The V and J ends lost 4 bases and 4 bases respectively, with 9 bases between them. CDR3 size: 13 residues. CDR1 and CDR2 (germline): SEHNR, FQNEAQ (reference sequence). For the CDR3, the DNA is TGTGCCAGCAGCTACCAAACTTCAGATACGCAGTATTTT. This translates into CASSYQTSDTQYF.

The chain recombines TRBV6-5 with TRBJ2-2; TRBD1 is a possible D gene (5 bases). The CDR3 contains 18 residues. Trimming took off 2 bases at V and 0 bases at J, with 16 bases between the two ends. CDR1 is MNHEY and CDR2 is SVGAGI in the germline V gene. CDR3 coding DNA: TGTGCCAGCAGTTACCTCCCGGGCACAGGAACGAACACCGGGGAGCTGTTTTTT. This encodes CASSYLPGTGTNTGELFF.

This clonotype occurred a few times. The chain links TRBV27 to TRBJ1-5, with a weak D call TRBD1 (5 bases). Trimming stripped 0 bases from V and 2 bases from J, with 5 bases between. CDR1 MNHEY and CDR2 SMNVEV come from the germline V gene (reference sequence). The CDR3 totals 14 residues. The CDR3 loop is CASSLSRGNQPQHF. CDR3 nucleotides: TGTGCCAGCAGTTTATCCAGGGGCAATCAGCCCCAGCATTTT.

Notes on this clonotype: A much larger clone lies one base from this, so it may be a read error. The V call is TRBV25-1, the J call TRBJ2-7; D is unresolved. The CDR3 totals 13 residues. CDR1 and CDR2 (germline): MGHDK, SYGVNS. Deletions cut 0 bases from V and 2 bases from J, with 5 bases between. CDR3 residues: CASSEYTAYEQYF. In DNA, the CDR3 is TGTGCCAGCAGTGAATATACGGCCTACGAGCAGTACTTC.

As to this clonotype: A much larger clone sits a single nucleotide away, making a read error possible. The chain joins TRBV12-3 or TRBV12-4 to TRBJ2-5, with 8 bases identical to TRBD1. The CDR3 has 13 amino acids. CDR3 protein: CAGSLTGGETQYF. The CDR3 DNA is TGTGCCGGCAGCCTCACAGGGGGAGAGACCCAGTACTTC.

This clonotype has a count of ten or more. This sequence joins TRBV6-1 and TRBJ2-3, with 10 bases identical to TRBD1. CDR1 is MNHNS, CDR2 SASEGT, per germline. J was trimmed by 2 bases and V by 3 bases; bases with no gene match: 2. CDR3 size: 15 residues. The CDR3 reads CASSDGTGDTDTQYF. The CDR3 nucleotides are TGTGCCAGCAGTGACGGGACAGGGGACACAGATACGCAGTATTTT.

The CDR3 sequence: CASRRGGGPNEQFF. Here the CDR3 DNA reads TGTGCCAGTAGACGAGGAGGGGGTCCCAATGAGCAGTTCTTC. The gene calls are TRBV19 and TRBJ2-1, with D perhaps TRBD1 or TRBD2 (6 bases each). CDR1 and CDR2 from the germline V gene are LNHDA and SQIVND (reference sequence). V was pared by 6 bases and J by 6 bases, with 15 bases between. This CDR3 is 14 amino acids long.

CDR3 loop: CASSFRGSGYEQYF. For the CDR3, the DNA is TGTGCCAGCAGTTTCCGGGGGAGTGGGTACGAGCAGTACTTC. V is TRBV27 and J is TRBJ2-7; TRBD2 is a possible D gene (6 bases). The length of the CDR3 is 14 residues. V was clipped by 3 bases and J by 4 bases, with 13 bases between them. Per germline, CDR1 MNHEY and CDR2 SMNVEV (reference sequence).

Of note for this clonotype: A much larger clonotype is one base distant, so this may be a read error. V gene TRBV6-5 combines with J gene TRBJ2-7, with 7 bases that match TRBD1. The CDR3 contains 14 residues. CDR1 and CDR2 (germline): MNHEY, SVGAGI. The CDR3 sequence is CAGSPGTESYEQYF. CDR3 DNA sequence: TGTGCCGGCAGTCCCGGGACAGAATCCTACGAGCAGTACTTC.

Comment on this clonotype: This may arise from a read error, as a much more abundant clone is one base away. The chain links TRBV4-1 to TRBJ2-5, with TRBD1 as a possible D gene (5 bases). CDR1 is MGHRA and CDR2 is YSYEKL in the germline V gene. This CDR3 is 15 amino acids long. Trimming cost V 0 bases and J 9 bases, with 17 bases left between them. DNA for the CDR3: TGCGCCAGCAGCCAAGAGGGCAGGGTGACCGAGCCCCAGTACTTC. This translates into CASSQEGRVTEPQYF.

As for this clonotype: This may arise from a read error, as a much more abundant clone is one base away. V gene TRBV2 combines with J gene TRBJ2-3; D may correspond to TRBD1 or TRBD2 (5 bases each). Between the trimmed V and J ends, which lost 2 bases and 7 bases, there was a span of 22 bases. The germline V gene has CDR1 SNHLY and CDR2 FYNNEI. The CDR3 runs 17 residues. CDR3 sequence (DNA): TGTGCCAGCAGTGAATCCCACCCGGGACCTATCGGATATACGCAGTATTTT. It is translated as CASSESHPGPIGYTQYF.

At least ten counts were recorded for this clonotype. The chain employs TRBV12-5 and TRBJ2-2; D assignment may be TRBD1 or TRBD2 (5 bases each). V lost 7 bases, J lost 1 base, and 10 bases lay in between. This CDR3 is built from 14 residues. Germline V CDR1 and CDR2: LGHNT, FRNRAP. This CDR3 reads CASALGVNTGELFF. The CDR3, as DNA: TGTGCTAGTGCCCTGGGGGTGAACACCGGGGAGCTGTTTTTT.

This chain joins TRBV4-3 and TRBJ2-7; D gene ambiguous. CDR3 length: 16 residues. Germline CDR1 is LGHNA and CDR2 is YSLEER. V lost 0 bases and J lost 0, with 12 bases in between. The CDR3 sequence: CASSQDMVGSSYEQYF. CDR3 DNA: TGCGCCAGCAGCCAAGATATGGTAGGAAGCTCCTACGAGCAGTACTTC.

CDR3 loop: CASSQAGQGGFGNYGYTF. The DNA for the CDR3 is TGCGCCAGCAGCCAAGCGGGACAGGGCGGGTTCGGAAACTATGGCTACACCTTC. The J gene is TRBJ1-2, the V gene TRBV4-1, with TRBD1 matching over 9 bases. Trimming at V came to 1 base and at J to 2 bases, leaving 11 bases not matched to a gene. There are 18 residues in the CDR3. CDR1 MGHRA and CDR2 YSYEKL come from the germline V gene.

As concerns this clonotype: This may come from a read error, since a much larger clone is one base off. The chain employs TRBV6-5 and TRBJ1-1, with no clear D. This CDR3 spans 13 amino acids. Germline-derived CDR1 and CDR2 are MNHEY and SVGAGI. V lost 4 bases to trimming and J lost 1 base, with 7 bases between them. The CDR3 spells CASSCVQNTEAFF. In DNA, the CDR3 is TGTGCCAGCAGTTGCGTCCAGAACACTGAAGCTTTCTTT.

This clonotype has only a few counts. This chain joins TRBV27 and TRBJ2-7, with 7 bases lining up with TRBD1. This CDR3 spans 13 amino acids. Trimming removed 4 bases from V and 4 bases from J; junction bases left unmatched: 4. Germline CDR1 MNHEY, CDR2 SMNVEV (reference sequence). The CDR3 DNA reads TGTGCCAGCAGTTACTCACAGGGGTACGAGCAGTACTTC. Amino acid sequence: CASSYSQGYEQYF.

This clonotype has just one count. This may come from a read error, since a much larger clone is one base off. The chain recombines TRBV29-1 with TRBJ2-4; the D is unclear. V was clipped by 4 bases and J by 2 bases, with 12 bases between them. Germline V CDR1 and CDR2: SQVTM, ANQGSEA. The CDR3 runs to 14 residues. CDR3 coding DNA: TGCAGCGTTGTACCCCGGCCCCCCAAAAACATTCAGTACTTC. Translating gives CSVVPRPPKNIQYF.

This clonotype showed up many times. The gene calls are TRBV25-1 and TRBJ1-1, with D unresolved. Germline V lookup: CDR1 MGHDK, CDR2 SYGVNS. This CDR3 comprises 13 residues. The V and J ends lost 3 bases and 3 bases respectively, with 8 bases between them. For the CDR3, the DNA is TGTGCCAGCAGTGAGGTTGGCTACACTGAAGCTTTCTTT. It yields the protein CASSEVGYTEAFF.

This chain connects TRBV6-2 or TRBV6-3 to TRBJ2-6; perhaps TRBD2 as D (6 bases). The CDR3 is made up of 17 amino acids. Trimming cost V 5 bases and J 3 bases, with 17 bases left between them. The V gene's germline CDR1 is MNHEY and CDR2 SVGEGT. The CDR3 here is CASSEGPAGFGANVLTF. The CDR3 nucleotides read TGTGCCAGCAGTGAGGGACCCGCGGGGTTTGGGGCCAACGTCCTGACTTTC.

This clonotype was counted once. Because it lacks the conserved phenylalanine or tryptophan at the end, this CDR3 is likely a read error. The genes are TRBV7-6 and TRBJ2-1, with 10 bases lining up with TRBD2. Germline CDR1 SGHVS, CDR2 FNYEAQ. This CDR3 region has 16 residues. Trimming removed 5 bases from V and 2 bases from J; junction bases left unmatched: 6. As DNA, the CDR3 is TGTGCCAGCAGCGCCCCTAGCGGGGGTGCCTACAATGAGCAGTTCCTC. Its protein is CASSAPSGGAYNEQFL.

This clonotype was observed many times. The V gene is TRBV12-3 or TRBV12-4, the J gene TRBJ1-4; 7 bases match TRBD1. V trimming: 7 bases; J trimming: 7 bases; junction bases outside the gene matches: 6. This CDR3 spans 13 amino acids. CDR3 amino acids: CASKKPGGEKLFF. The CDR3 DNA sequence: TGTGCCAGCAAGAAGCCAGGGGGTGAAAAACTGTTTTTT.

This clonotype was observed a handful of times. This chain connects TRBV4-3 to TRBJ2-7, with 11 bases matching TRBD1. CDR3 length: 17 amino acids. From germline, CDR1 is LGHNA and CDR2 YSLEER. J gave up 3 bases and V 0 bases, and 7 bases lay outside the gene matches. DNA for the CDR3: TGCGCCAGCAGCCAAGAAGTAGTGGGGACAGGGGGCTACGAGCAGTACTTC. The encoded protein is CASSQEVVGTGGYEQYF.

The chain employs TRBV21-1 and TRBJ2-7; the table assigns TRBD2, which was not confirmed against the DNA. TRBV21-1 is an annotated pseudogene. CDR3 length equals 15 residues. The CDR3 DNA is TGTGCCAGCAGCCCGGGACTAGCGAGTCGATACGAGCAGTACTTC. Translation: CASSPGLASRYEQYF.

A note on this clonotype: A read error may produce the germline difference seen at one junction end. This chain connects TRBV27 to TRBJ2-2; 10 bases are a match to TRBD1. The germline V gene has CDR1 MNHEY and CDR2 SMNVEV (reference sequence). The CDR3 is 18 residues long. The CDR3: CASSPSTGGLSAGGELFF. CDR3 nucleotide sequence: TGTGCCAGCAGTCCCTCGACAGGGGGCCTTAGTGCCGGCGGGGAGCTGTTTTTC.

As to this clonotype: A clone one base away is much larger, so this may be a read error. The J gene is TRBJ2-2, the V gene TRBV24-1; 9 bases align to TRBD2. The germline V gene encodes CDR1 KGHDR and CDR2 SFDVKD. The CDR3 has 16 amino acids. This CDR3 reads CATSDSGTSFTGEPFF. In DNA form, the CDR3 reads TGTGCCACCAGTGACTCCGGGACTAGCTTCACCGGGGAGCCGTTTTTT.

This clonotype has at least ten counts. The genes are TRBV12-3 or TRBV12-4 and TRBJ2-5, with TRBD2 as a possible D gene (6 bases). V was trimmed by 8 bases and J by 3 bases, leaving 13 bases between them. CDR3 length: 13 amino acids. The CDR3 region is CASAGTSKETQYF. The CDR3, as DNA: TGTGCCAGCGCGGGAACCTCAAAAGAGACCCAGTACTTC.

A few counts support this clonotype. This rearrangement joins TRBV6-2 or TRBV6-3 to TRBJ2-5; 10 bases line up with TRBD1. This CDR3 spans 15 amino acids. Looked up from germline, CDR1 is MNHEY and CDR2 is SVGEGT. V lost 6 bases and J lost 4; bases outside the gene matches: 8. The DNA of the CDR3 is TGTGCCAGCAGAGCCGGGACAGGGGCCCTAGAGACCCAGTACTTC. Residues: CASRAGTGALETQYF.